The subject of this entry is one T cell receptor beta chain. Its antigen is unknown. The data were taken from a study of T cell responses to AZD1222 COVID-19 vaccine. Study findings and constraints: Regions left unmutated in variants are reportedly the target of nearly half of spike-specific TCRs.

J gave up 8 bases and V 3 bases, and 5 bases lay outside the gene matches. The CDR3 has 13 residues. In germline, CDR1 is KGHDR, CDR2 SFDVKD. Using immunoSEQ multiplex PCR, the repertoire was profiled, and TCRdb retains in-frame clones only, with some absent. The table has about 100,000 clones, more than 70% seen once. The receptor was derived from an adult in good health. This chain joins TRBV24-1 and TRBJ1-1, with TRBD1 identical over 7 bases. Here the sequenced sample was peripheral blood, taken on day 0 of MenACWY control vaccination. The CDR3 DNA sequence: TGTGCCACCAGTGATGCTGGACAGGACGAAGCTTTCTTT. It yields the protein CATSDAGQDEAFF.